This T cell receptor (beta chain) was identified in a study of Ad26.COV2.S vaccination and SARS-CoV-2 variants (TCRdb year 2021). A note on the overall study: Vaccine-arm donors came from COV1001, a multicentre, randomized, double-blind, placebo-controlled phase I-IIa trial of Ad26.COV2.S in healthy adults. Ad26.COV2.S was given intramuscularly at 5x10^10 or 1x10^11 viral particles, as a single shot or as two shots 56 days apart. Sequencing of the TCRbeta repertoire served to evaluate the specificity and breadth of SARS-CoV-2-reactive T cell receptors following Ad26.COV2.S vaccination. The TCR-sequenced set comprised around 30 samples: some 20 Ad26.COV2.S vaccine recipients, 5 placebo recipients and 8 SARS-CoV-2 convalescent individuals. Trial participants were randomized into five groups of five, in which low-dose or high-dose Ad26.COV2.S was given once or twice, or placebo was given on both occasions. Blinding of investigators to trial group allocation was maintained during experiments and outcome assessment. What the study reported, not specific to this receptor: Higher spike-specific TCR breadth was observed in Ad26.COV2.S recipients than in placebo recipients (P = 0.0014). After vaccination, spike-specific CD8+ and CD4+ T cell responses were reported to show substantial breadth. The study was not powered to compare responses between vaccine doses or regimens. Non-spike TCR breadth was comparable between vaccine and placebo recipients, consistent with the vaccine containing only spike. The authors noted that total T cell responses may have been underestimated by the TCR breadth and depth analyses.

In light of the paper, this sample's treatment or condition label describes: some 20 received Ad26.COV2.S at low or high dose, single or two shots; about 5 received placebo; per-sample allocation not given. For vaccine and placebo recipients, the sequenced repertoires came from samples collected on day 63 after the first injection. Cohort 1b enrolled roughly 25 adults aged 18-55 years at a single site in Boston, USA, between 29 July and 7 August 2020. As a vaccine, Ad26.COV2.S was a replication-incompetent adenovirus type 26 vector that expressed a prefusion-stabilized SARS-CoV-2 spike protein derived from the original Wuhan strain. The immunoSEQ Assay was the method used to sequence TCRbeta CDR3 regions. After extraction, genomic DNA underwent amplification by bias-controlled multiplex PCR, followed by high-throughput sequencing. The study's own analysis went as follows. To quantify the absolute abundance of every unique TCRbeta CDR3 region, sequences were collapsed and filtered. T cell fraction was estimated by normalizing TCRbeta template counts to usable DNA, with usable DNA measured through amplification of reference genes found in all nucleated cells. Repertoire TCRs were annotated as SARS-CoV-2-specific by exact matching of V gene, CDR3 amino acid sequence and J gene to a known reactive TCR set. The reference SARS-CoV-2 TCR set came from MIRA and was filtered for enrichment in COVID-19-positive ImmuneCODE repertoires, removing public or cross-reactive TCRs. Based on the MIRA antigens, annotated TCRs were further analysed at the level of specific ORF or position within ORF. Breadth was defined as the number of annotated unique rearrangements divided by the total number of unique productive rearrangements, and depth was defined as the summed frequency of the annotated unique rearrangements. TCR breadth was compared between groups using two-sided Wilcoxon rank-sum tests. In TCRdb, the immuneACCESS table is reduced to in-frame sequences with V and J assigned. These tables do not hold every clone; where another copy was compared, an unresolved V gene accounts for under half, and the others remain unexplained. D and trimming come from the DNA, and the V and J calls and clone size come from that table. The sample records about 420,000 clones, over 75% of which are singletons. Of the sample, around 3.6% falls within the top ten clones.

V is reduced by 5 bases and J by 10 bases, leaving a spacing of 21 bases between them. Sequences SGHAT (CDR1) and FQNNGV (CDR2) are obtained from the germline V gene. The CDR3, cysteine through phenylalanine, is 15 amino acids long. Only the CDR3 portion is preserved as DNA: 45 bases, with reading frame beginning at the first base. About this clone: Its antigen specificity is not known. No clone much larger than this one lies a single base away; base qualities are absent.

The sequencing here drew on peripheral blood, taken in a trial of Ad26.COV2.S vaccine versus placebo. This clonotype was obtained from a person aged 18-65 years who received the Ad26.COV2.S COVID-19 vaccine or a placebo. The chain links TRBV11-2 with TRBJ1-5, with a weak D call of TRBD1 (5 bases match). The nucleotide sequence reads TGTGCCAGCAGCCTCGAGGCCGGGACGGGTAACCCCCAGCATTTT. It translates to CASSLEAGTGNPQHF.